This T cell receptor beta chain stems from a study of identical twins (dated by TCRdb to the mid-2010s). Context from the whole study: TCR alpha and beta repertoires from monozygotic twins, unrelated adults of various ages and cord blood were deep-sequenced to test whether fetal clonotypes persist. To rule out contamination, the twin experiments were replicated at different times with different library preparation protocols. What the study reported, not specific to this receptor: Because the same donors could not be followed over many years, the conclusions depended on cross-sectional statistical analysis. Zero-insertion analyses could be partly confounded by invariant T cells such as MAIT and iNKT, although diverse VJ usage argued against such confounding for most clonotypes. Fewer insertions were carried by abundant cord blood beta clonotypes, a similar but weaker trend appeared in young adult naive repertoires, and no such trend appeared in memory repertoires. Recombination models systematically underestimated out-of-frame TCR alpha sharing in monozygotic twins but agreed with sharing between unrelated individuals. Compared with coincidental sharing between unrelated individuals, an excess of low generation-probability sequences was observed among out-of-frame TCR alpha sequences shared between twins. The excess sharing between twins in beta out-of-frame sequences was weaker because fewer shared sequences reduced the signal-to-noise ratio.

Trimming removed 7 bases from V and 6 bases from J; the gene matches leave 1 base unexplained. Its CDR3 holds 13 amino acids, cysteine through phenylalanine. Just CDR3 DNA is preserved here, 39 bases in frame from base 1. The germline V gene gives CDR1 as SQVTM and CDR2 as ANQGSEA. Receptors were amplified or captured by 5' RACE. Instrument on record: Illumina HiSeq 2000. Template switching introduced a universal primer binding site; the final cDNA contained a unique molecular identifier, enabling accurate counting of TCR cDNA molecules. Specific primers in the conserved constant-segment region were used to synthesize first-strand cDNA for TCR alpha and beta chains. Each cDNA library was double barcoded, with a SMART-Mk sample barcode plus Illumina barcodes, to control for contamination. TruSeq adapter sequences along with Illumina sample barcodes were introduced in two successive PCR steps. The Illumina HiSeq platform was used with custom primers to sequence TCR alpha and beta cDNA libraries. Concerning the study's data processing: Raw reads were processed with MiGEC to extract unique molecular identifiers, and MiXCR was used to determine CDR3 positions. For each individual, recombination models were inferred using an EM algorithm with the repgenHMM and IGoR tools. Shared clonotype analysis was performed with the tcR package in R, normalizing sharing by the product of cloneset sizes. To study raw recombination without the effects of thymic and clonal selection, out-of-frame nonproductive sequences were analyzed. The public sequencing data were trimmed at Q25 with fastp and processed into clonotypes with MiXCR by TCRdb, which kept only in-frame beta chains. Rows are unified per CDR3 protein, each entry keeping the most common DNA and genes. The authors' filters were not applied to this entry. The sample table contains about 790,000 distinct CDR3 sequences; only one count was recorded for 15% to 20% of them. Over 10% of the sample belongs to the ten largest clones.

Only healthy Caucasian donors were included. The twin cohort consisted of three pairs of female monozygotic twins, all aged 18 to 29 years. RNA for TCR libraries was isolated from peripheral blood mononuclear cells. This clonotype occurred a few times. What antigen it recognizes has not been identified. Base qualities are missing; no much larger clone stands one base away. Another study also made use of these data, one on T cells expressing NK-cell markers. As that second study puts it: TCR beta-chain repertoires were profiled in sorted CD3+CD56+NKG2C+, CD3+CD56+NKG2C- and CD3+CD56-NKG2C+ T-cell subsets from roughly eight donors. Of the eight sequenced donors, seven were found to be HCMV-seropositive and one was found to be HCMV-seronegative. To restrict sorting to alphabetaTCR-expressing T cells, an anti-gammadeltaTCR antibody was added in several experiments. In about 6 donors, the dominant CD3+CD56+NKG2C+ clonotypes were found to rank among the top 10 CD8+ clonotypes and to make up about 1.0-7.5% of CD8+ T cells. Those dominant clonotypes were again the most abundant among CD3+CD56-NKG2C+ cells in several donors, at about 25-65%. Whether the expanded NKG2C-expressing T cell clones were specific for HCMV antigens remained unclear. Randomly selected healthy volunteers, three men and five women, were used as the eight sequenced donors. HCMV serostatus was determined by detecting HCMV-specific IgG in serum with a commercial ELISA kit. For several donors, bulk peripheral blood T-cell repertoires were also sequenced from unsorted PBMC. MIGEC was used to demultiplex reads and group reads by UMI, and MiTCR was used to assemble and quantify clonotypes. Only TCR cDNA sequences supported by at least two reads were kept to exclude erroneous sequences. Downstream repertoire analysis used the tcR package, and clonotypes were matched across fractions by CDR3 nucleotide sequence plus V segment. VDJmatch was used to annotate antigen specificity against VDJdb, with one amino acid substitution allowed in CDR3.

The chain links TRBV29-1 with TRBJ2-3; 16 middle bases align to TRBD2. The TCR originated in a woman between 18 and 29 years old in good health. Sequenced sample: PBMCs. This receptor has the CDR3 CSAGLAGGDTQYF. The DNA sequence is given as TGCAGCGCGGGACTAGCGGGGGGGGATACGCAGTATTTT.